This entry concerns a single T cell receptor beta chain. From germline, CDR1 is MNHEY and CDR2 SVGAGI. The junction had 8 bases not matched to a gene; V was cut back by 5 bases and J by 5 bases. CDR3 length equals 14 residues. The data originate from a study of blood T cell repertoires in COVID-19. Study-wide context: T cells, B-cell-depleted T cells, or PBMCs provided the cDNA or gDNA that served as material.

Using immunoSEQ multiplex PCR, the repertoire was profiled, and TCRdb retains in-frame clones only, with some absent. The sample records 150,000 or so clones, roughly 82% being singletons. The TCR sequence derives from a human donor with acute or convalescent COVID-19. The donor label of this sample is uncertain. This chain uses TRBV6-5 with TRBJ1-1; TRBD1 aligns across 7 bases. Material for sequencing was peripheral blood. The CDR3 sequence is CASSPDRRWTEAFF. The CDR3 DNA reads TGTGCCAGCAGTCCGGACAGGAGGTGGACTGAAGCTTTCTTT.